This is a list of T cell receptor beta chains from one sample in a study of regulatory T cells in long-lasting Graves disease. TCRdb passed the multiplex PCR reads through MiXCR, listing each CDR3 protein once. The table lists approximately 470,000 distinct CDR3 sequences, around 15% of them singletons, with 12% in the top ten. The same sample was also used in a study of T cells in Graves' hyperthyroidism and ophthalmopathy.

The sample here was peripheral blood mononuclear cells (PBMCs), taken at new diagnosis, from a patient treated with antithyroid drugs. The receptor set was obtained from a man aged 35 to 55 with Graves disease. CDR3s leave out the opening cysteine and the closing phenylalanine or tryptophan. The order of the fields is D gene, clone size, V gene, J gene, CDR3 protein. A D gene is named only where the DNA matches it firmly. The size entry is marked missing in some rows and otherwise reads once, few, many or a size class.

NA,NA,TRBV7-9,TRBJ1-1,ASSLGGGLIAEAF
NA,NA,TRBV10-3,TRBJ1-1,AMGRGEGTEAF
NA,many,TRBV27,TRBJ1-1,ASSFRGMPEAF
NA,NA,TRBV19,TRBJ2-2,ASSPTRAGELF
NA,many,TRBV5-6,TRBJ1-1,ASSFSSLGTEAF
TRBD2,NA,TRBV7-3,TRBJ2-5,ASSSSGTSGRVEETQY
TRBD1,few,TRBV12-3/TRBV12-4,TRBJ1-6,ASSLHQGGSPLH
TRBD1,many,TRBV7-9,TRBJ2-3,ASSLGQGTDTQY
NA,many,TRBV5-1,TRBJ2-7,ASSSGGTEQY
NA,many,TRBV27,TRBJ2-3,ATRTVTDTQY
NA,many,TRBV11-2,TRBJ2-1,ASSLWAGDEQF
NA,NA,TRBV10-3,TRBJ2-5,AISETAGRQETQY
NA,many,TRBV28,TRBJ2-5,ASSLGTTTGQY
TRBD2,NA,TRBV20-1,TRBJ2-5,SARGLTSGSRETQY
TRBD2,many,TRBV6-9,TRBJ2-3,ASSSRLAGGLGDTQY
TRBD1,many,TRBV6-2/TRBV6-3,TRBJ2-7,ASTPARGRYEQY
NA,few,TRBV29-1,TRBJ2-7,SVGGGRGNEQY
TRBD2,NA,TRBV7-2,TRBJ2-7,ASSRGLGAPYEQY
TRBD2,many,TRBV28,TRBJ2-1,ASSLLGLVSYNEQF
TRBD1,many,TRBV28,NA,ASTLGTGILETQY
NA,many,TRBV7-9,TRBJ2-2,ASSYRPARAGELF
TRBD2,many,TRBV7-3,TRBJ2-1,ASSPAGGNEQF
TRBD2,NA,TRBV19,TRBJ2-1,ASSILTSGRGTYNEQF
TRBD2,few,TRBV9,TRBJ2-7,ASSKGLAGAVEEQY
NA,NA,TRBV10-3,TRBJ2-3,ASRQEVGTDTQY
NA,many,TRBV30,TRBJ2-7,AWSAGLYEQY
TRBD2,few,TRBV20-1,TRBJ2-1,SAGLVYNEQF
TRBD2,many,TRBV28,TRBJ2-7,ASSPTEGLAGGSGEQY
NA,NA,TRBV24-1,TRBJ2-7,ATSDVVGQY
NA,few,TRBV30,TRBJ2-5,AWSFAAETQY
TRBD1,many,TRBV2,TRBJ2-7,ASSGDRRSYEQY
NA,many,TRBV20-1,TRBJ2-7,SARVFLAGKSYEQY
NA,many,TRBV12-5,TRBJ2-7,ASAMPPGYEQY
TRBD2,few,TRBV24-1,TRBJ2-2,ATSDFSGTISTGELF
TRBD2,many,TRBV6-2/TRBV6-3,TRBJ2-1,ASSYLAGGTNEQF
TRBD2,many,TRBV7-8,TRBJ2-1,ASSLDRPSGNEQF
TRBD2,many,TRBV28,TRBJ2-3,ASSLRVAGGPDTQY
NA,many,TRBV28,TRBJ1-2,ASSSTVNYGYT
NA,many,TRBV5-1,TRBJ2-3,ASTRGGFTDTQY
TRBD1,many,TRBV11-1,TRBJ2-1,ASSRGQGAYNEQF
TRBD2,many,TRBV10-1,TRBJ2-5,ASNPGGAGGLETQY
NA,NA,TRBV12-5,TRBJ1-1,ASGSPDRARGNTEAF
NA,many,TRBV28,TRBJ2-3,ASIPFEIPSTDTQY
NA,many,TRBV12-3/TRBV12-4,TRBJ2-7,ASSFRAGASYEQY
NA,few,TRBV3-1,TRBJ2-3,ASSQDAVADTQY
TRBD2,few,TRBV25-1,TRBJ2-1,ASSSQDVLATRSYNEQF
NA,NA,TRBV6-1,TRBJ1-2,ASSEDGGASYGYT
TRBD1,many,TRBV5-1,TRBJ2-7,ASSLTLQGEQY
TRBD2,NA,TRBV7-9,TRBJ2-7,ASSLSGGQSYEQY
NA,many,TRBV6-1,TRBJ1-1,ASRRQRNTEAF
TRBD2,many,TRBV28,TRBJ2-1,ASSRLAGGRNEQF
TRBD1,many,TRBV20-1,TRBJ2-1,SAIRPGQGAEQF